The 20 T cell receptor beta chains reported below all come from one sample, sequenced in a study of tumor-infiltrating lymphocytes in primary liver carcinoma. Unsorted bulk tissue (roughly 19-31 mg) underwent RNA and DNA co-extraction. The input was approximately 500 ng total RNA; TCR beta cDNA was made from it with a constant-region primer. Investigators got TCR beta libraries out of three nested multiplex PCR rounds, done with slightly modified ARM-PCR. TRBV1-TRBV30 forward primers paired with a C-beta reverse primer were used in the first two PCR rounds, which ran roughly 9 cycles each. TCRdb used MiXCR to reprocess the multiplex PCR reads, holding one entry per CDR3 protein. Among 100,000 or so distinct CDR3 sequences listed, approximately 78% were seen once. The sample consisted of liver tumor tissue from sampling region 3. Noted subset: tumor region T3, left-lateral pole. These receptors were taken from a man aged 35 to 55 with primary liver carcinoma and hepatitis B virus infection.

A remark on this clonotype: The CDR3 carries no conserved terminal phenylalanine or tryptophan, so it likely arises from a read error. The CDR3 region has the DNA TGTGTCAGCAGTCTTCCCGGGACTAGCGGGACCAAAAACATTCAGTACTCC. Its translation: CVSSLPGTSGTKNIQYS. The chain couples TRBV11-1 to TRBJ2-4, with 13 bases lining up with TRBD2. The CDR3 is 17 amino acids. Germline-derived CDR1 and CDR2 are SGHAT and FQDESV (reference sequence).

In regard to this clonotype: Here the CDR3 omits its conserved ending phenylalanine or tryptophan, so a read error is the likely source. This chain connects TRBV6-6 to TRBJ2-3; 7 bases fit TRBD1. Germline-derived CDR1 and CDR2 are MNHNY and SVGAGI (reference sequence). This CDR3 spans 17 amino acids. This CDR3 is CTSSYSPGQAYTDTQYL. CDR3 bases: TGTACCAGCAGTTATTCTCCCGGACAGGCGTACACAGATACGCAGTATCTT.

In the case of this clonotype: One junction end does not reproduce the germline sequence, and a read error may be involved. This chain links TRBV2 with TRBJ2-3; 7 nucleotides agree with TRBD2. The CDR3 spans 14 residues. Germline V CDR1 and CDR2: SNHLY, FYNNEI. The CDR3 region is CATNERDDTDTQCF. The DNA of the CDR3 is TGTGCCACCAACGAGCGGGATGACACAGATACGCAGTGTTTT. The full variable domain, with the rest looked up from reference TRBV2 and TRBJ2-3, is EPEVTQTPSHQVTQMGQEVILRCVPISNHLYFYWYRQILGQKVEFLVSFYNNEISEKSEIFDDQFSVERPDGSNFTLKIRSTKLEDSAMYFCATNERDDTDTQCFGPGTRLTVL.

As for this clonotype: The junction departs from germline at one end; a sequencing error may be responsible. The V call is TRBV6-7, the J call TRBJ2-7, with D possibly being TRBD2 (5 bases). TRBV6-7 carries the ORF label, with uncertain function. The CDR3 covers 16 residues. The CDR3 DNA reads TGTCCCAGTAGTTACTTGGCGAGGGCCACTGGCCACGAGCAGTACTTC. This gives the protein CPSSYLARATGHEQYF.

Points on this clonotype: A junction end diverges from the germline sequence, so it may reflect a read error. The chain links TRBV5-1 to TRBJ2-7; the D is unclear. The CDR3 covers 12 residues. Germline V gene lookup returns CDR1 SGHRS and CDR2 YFSETQ. The CDR3 protein is CASSLRPYEEYF. CDR3 nucleotides: TGCGCCAGCAGCTTGCGCCCCTACGAGGAGTACTTC.

This clonotype was picked up one time. Germline is not matched at one junction end, which may reflect a read error. The CDR3 region is CASSHTSGLAGAYYEQCF. CDR3 coding DNA: TGTGCCAGCAGCCATACGTCTGGACTAGCAGGAGCCTACTACGAGCAGTGCTTC. The genes are TRBV14 and TRBJ2-7; the match to TRBD2 covers 8 bases. The CDR3 runs to 18 residues. The germline V gene has CDR1 SGHDN and CDR2 FVKESK.

This clonotype was picked up many times. The V and J genes are TRBV5-1 and TRBJ2-3; 8 nucleotides align to TRBD2. Germline CDR1 SGHRS, CDR2 YFSETQ. The CDR3 is made up of 16 amino acids. Trimming at V came to 0 bases and at J to 3 bases, leaving 6 bases not matched to a gene. The CDR3 protein is CASSLDGRAGTDTQYF. The CDR3, as DNA: TGCGCCAGCAGCTTGGACGGGAGGGCCGGAACAGATACGCAGTATTTT. Together with reference TRBV5-1 and TRBJ2-3, the CDR3 gives the full variable domain: KAGVTQTPRYLIKTRGQQVTLSCSPISGHRSVSWYQQTPGQGLQFLFEYFSETQRNKGNFPGRFSGRQFSNSRSEMNVSTLELGDSALYLCASSLDGRAGTDTQYFGPGTRLTVL.

As for this clonotype: A read error may explain this, as a much larger clone is one base away. This CDR3 fails to terminate in the conserved phenylalanine or tryptophan, so it likely reflects a read error. The rearrangement links TRBV28 to TRBJ2-5; a weak D match, TRBD1 (5 bases). Trimming shortened V by 5 bases and J by 3 bases, and 16 bases separated the two germline ends. The CDR3 is 15 amino acids. The V gene's germline CDR1 is MDHEN and CDR2 SYDVKM. In DNA form, the CDR3 reads TGTGCCAGCAGTAAGCCCGGGTTACAGGAAGAGACCCAGTACCTC. It is translated as CASSKPGLQEETQYL.

The count of this clonotype is one. The CDR3 end shows no conserved phenylalanine or tryptophan, and so a read error is likely. This chain joins TRBV12-3 or TRBV12-4 and TRBJ2-2; a possible D gene is TRBD1 (6 bases). The V gene lost 9 bases and the J gene lost 3 bases, with 20 bases spanning the gap. This CDR3 is 16 amino acids long. This CDR3 reads CARSPWTALDTGELFS. CDR3 nucleotide sequence: TGTGCCAGGAGCCCATGGACAGCCCTTGACACCGGGGAGCTGTTTTCT.

In the case of this clonotype: The junction shows a germline mismatch at one end, possibly a read error. The V call is TRBV14, the J call TRBJ2-7; TRBD2 agrees at 14 bases. The CDR3 totals 18 residues. CDR1 and CDR2 (germline): SGHDN, FVKESK. The CDR3 protein is CVSNHTPGLAGASYEQYF. DNA for the CDR3: TGTGTCAGCAACCATACGCCGGGACTAGCGGGAGCCTCCTACGAGCAGTACTTC.

On this clonotype itself: A read error may account for a junction end that differs from germline. V gene TRBV28 combines with J gene TRBJ1-2, with TRBD1 as a possible D gene (6 bases). This CDR3 spans 14 amino acids. Germline V gene sequence: CDR1 MDHEN, CDR2 SYDVKM. CDR3 region: CTRTPNRAGYGYTF. The CDR3 DNA reads TGTACCAGGACCCCGAACAGGGCTGGCTATGGCTACACCTTC.

This clonotype was counted a single time. The genes are TRBV10-3 and TRBJ2-2; D remains ambiguous. Trimming took off 2 bases at V and 2 bases at J, with 6 bases between the two ends. CDR3 size: 14 residues. CDR1 ENHRY and CDR2 SYGVKD come from the germline V gene. The CDR3 reads CAISEGINTGELFF. Written as DNA, the CDR3 is TGTGCCATCAGTGAGGGGATAAACACCGGGGAGCTGTTTTTT.

As regards this clonotype: One end of the junction is discordant with germline, which a read error may explain. The gene calls are TRBV4-1 and TRBJ2-3, with TRBD2 matching over 9 bases. Germline CDR1 and CDR2: MGHRA and YSYEKL. The CDR3 is 15 amino acids. The CDR3, as DNA: TGCGCCAGCATCGAGACTAGCGGTACGCCAGATACGCAGTATTTC. It is translated as CASIETSGTPDTQYF.

Note on this clonotype: A read error may produce the germline difference seen at one junction end. The chain joins TRBV6-2 or TRBV6-3 to TRBJ2-1; TRBD1 aligns across 9 bases. From germline, CDR1 is MNHEY and CDR2 SVGEGT. The CDR3 is made up of 16 amino acids. The CDR3 loop reads CASRYADGTGNDEHFF. Here the CDR3 DNA reads TGTGCCAGCCGTTACGCGGATGGGACAGGGAACGATGAGCACTTCTTC.

As to this clonotype: One end of the junction fails to match germline, which may point to a read error. The rearrangement uses TRBV4-1 and TRBJ1-6; no definite D call. This CDR3 is 17 amino acids long. The germline V gene has CDR1 MGHRA and CDR2 YSYEKL. The CDR3 DNA reads TGCGCCGGCAGCCAAGCGGATTCCGTTCTGGATAATTCACCCCTCCACTTT. Its protein product is CAGSQADSVLDNSPLHF.

There are a few counts of this clonotype. V usage is TRBV18 and J usage is TRBJ2-5, with 7 bases that match TRBD2. Looked up from germline, CDR1 is KGHSH and CDR2 is LQKENI. V was clipped by 2 bases and J by 4 bases; unmatched bases: 1. The length of the CDR3 is 13 residues. CDR3 loop: CASSPLAGETQYF. The CDR3 DNA is TGTGCCAGCTCACCATTAGCGGGAGAGACCCAGTACTTC.

This clonotype appeared many times. The chain employs TRBV5-1 and TRBJ2-1; D gene uncertain. Between the trimmed V and J ends, which lost 1 base and 7 bases, there was a span of 6 bases. The CDR3 has 12 amino acids. Germline V lookup: CDR1 SGHRS, CDR2 YFSETQ. The CDR3 sequence is CASSLNLNEQFF. DNA of the CDR3: TGCGCCAGCAGCTTGAACCTAAATGAGCAGTTCTTC. Complete variable domain (other parts from reference TRBV5-1 and TRBJ2-1): KAGVTQTPRYLIKTRGQQVTLSCSPISGHRSVSWYQQTPGQGLQFLFEYFSETQRNKGNFPGRFSGRQFSNSRSEMNVSTLELGDSALYLCASSLNLNEQFFGPGTRLTVL.

Note on this clonotype: This clone may be a read error of a much larger clone one base away. The V and J genes are TRBV20-1 and TRBJ2-7; TRBD2 aligns across 10 bases. The J segment lost 3 bases and the V segment lost 3 bases, leaving 2 bases of the junction unmatched. This CDR3 region has 13 residues. Germline V gives CDR1 DFQATT, CDR2 SNEGSKA (reference sequence). The CDR3 DNA sequence: TGCAGTGCTAGGGGGACTAGCGTCTACGAGCAGTACTTC. Translating it yields CSARGTSVYEQYF.

With respect to this clonotype: Compared with germline, one end of the junction differs, possibly owing to a read error. The J gene is TRBJ2-7, the V gene TRBV6-6, with D possibly being TRBD2 (6 bases). CDR3 length: 14 residues. Germline loops: CDR1 MNHNY, CDR2 SVGAGI (reference sequence). CDR3 in amino acids: CASSYVQEGYEQYF. The CDR3 DNA is TGTGCCAGCAGTTATGTACAGGAGGGTTACGAACAGTACTTC.

About this clonotype: The junction differs from germline at one of its ends, possibly a read error. The chain couples TRBV6-5 to TRBJ2-7; D is undetermined. CDR3 length: 18 amino acids. Germline V gene lookup returns CDR1 MNHEY and CDR2 SVGAGI. Here the CDR3 DNA reads TGTGCCAGTAGTTACAAGGGCCCCGCCACTTCGATACCCTACGATCAGTACTTC. It translates to CASSYKGPATSIPYDQYF.